Each of the 9 T cell receptor beta chains below was sequenced from the same sample in a study of Graves' ophthalmopathy and Graves' hyperthyroidism. Beta-chain TCR CDR3 regions were amplified from RNA transcripts. The first-round RT-PCR employed HTBI primers together with the Qiagen OneStep RT-PCR kit. A multiplex PCR was then performed as the second round. One entry per CDR3 protein results from TCRdb running MiXCR on the multiplex PCR reads. Here the sample spans 200,000 to 250,000 distinct CDR3 sequences, roughly 21% being singletons. Sample: peripheral blood. Source of these receptors: a woman aged 50 to 65 with Graves' ophthalmopathy.

As regards this clonotype: The conserved phenylalanine or tryptophan is not found at the CDR3 terminus, so this likely reflects a read error. V and J are TRBV5-1 and TRBJ2-5, with TRBD2 as a possible D gene (6 bases). Trimming removed 3 bases at V and 1 base at J, with 10 bases between. There are 14 residues in the CDR3. From germline, CDR1 is SGHRS and CDR2 YFSETQ. CDR3: CASSSGLSQETQYL. The DNA of the CDR3 is TGCGCCAGCAGCTCGGGACTGTCCCAAGAGACCCAGTACCTC.

This clonotype was observed many times. CDR3 region: CSARQGNSNQPQHF. For the CDR3, the DNA is TGCAGTGCCAGACAGGGCAATAGCAATCAGCCCCAGCATTTT. The chain joins TRBV20-1 to TRBJ1-5; TRBD1 matches 7 bases. Germline loops: CDR1 DFQATT, CDR2 SNEGSKA (reference sequence). Germline trimming cut 6 bases from V and 0 bases from J; bases unmatched to any gene: 5. This CDR3 has 14 amino acids.

This clonotype was observed many times. The V gene is TRBV4-1, the J gene TRBJ2-5; weak D call: TRBD1 (5 bases). Trimming stripped 0 bases from V and 1 base from J, with 9 bases between. This CDR3 is 15 amino acids long. From germline, CDR1 is MGHRA and CDR2 YSYEKL. The CDR3 nucleotides read TGCGCCAGCAGCCAAGATAGGGGTAGCCAAGAGACCCAGTACTTC. Amino acids: CASSQDRGSQETQYF.

This clonotype has ten or more counts. The chain links TRBV6-5 to TRBJ2-2, with D perhaps TRBD2 (6 bases). This CDR3 region has 16 residues. Germline CDR1 is MNHEY and CDR2 is SVGAGI. Trimming pared 4 bases from V and 1 base from J, leaving 13 bases between. CDR3 nucleotide sequence: TGTGCCAGCAGTTCCCCCGGTAGCGGGAACACCGGGGAGCTGTTTTTT. It specifies CASSSPGSGNTGELFF.

This clonotype has a handful of counts. The chain joins TRBV5-6 to TRBJ1-3, with 7 bases fitting TRBD1. V trimming: 3 bases; J trimming: 7 bases; junction bases outside the gene matches: 16. Germline CDR1 SGHDT, CDR2 YYEEEE. This CDR3 region has 17 residues. DNA for the CDR3: TGTGCCAGCAGCTCATACCACAGGGGACAAACGGCGAACACCATATATTTT. It encodes CASSSYHRGQTANTIYF.

The chain has TRBV6-1 and TRBJ2-7; D uncertain. V lost 4 bases and J lost 0, with 13 bases in between. The germline V gene encodes CDR1 MNHNS and CDR2 SASEGT. CDR3 size: 15 residues. The CDR3 nucleotides are TGTGCCAGCAGTGCAGACCATGTGCGCTCCTACGAGCAGTACTTC. The encoded protein is CASSADHVRSYEQYF.

At least ten counts were recorded for this clonotype. The chain recombines TRBV29-1 with TRBJ1-1, with D unresolved. CDR3 length equals 11 residues. CDR1 SQVTM and CDR2 ANQGSEA come from the germline V gene. Deletions cut 8 bases from V and 1 base from J, with 8 bases between. CDR3 in amino acids: CSIQTNTEAFF. In DNA, the CDR3 is TGCAGCATACAAACGAACACTGAAGCTTTCTTT.

This clonotype was recorded a few times. The gene calls are TRBV3-1 and TRBJ2-6; 8 bases match TRBD1. V lost 4 bases and J lost 4; bases outside the gene matches: 12. The germline V gene encodes CDR1 LGHDT and CDR2 YNNKEL (reference sequence). The CDR3 loop spans 18 amino acids. CDR3 loop: CASSPTTGAPTGANVLTF. CDR3 DNA: TGTGCCAGCAGCCCGACGACAGGGGCGCCGACAGGGGCCAACGTCCTGACTTTC.

The J gene is TRBJ1-5, the V gene TRBV6-1; D is ambiguous. V gave up 0 bases and J gave up 2 bases, with 14 bases separating them. The CDR3 totals 17 residues. Germline CDR1 MNHNS, CDR2 SASEGT. The CDR3 nucleotides are TGTGCCAGCAGTGAAGCGGGCAGCAGCCCACGCAATCAGCCCCAGCATTTT. It is translated as CASSEAGSSPRNQPQHF.